This T cell receptor beta chain was identified in a study of T cells in Graves' hyperthyroidism and ophthalmopathy. Turning to the study itself: Initial diagnosis, before any treatment, was when peripheral blood was collected.

The hyperthyroidism was newly diagnosed and had lasted under 2 months; the patients were aged 18 to 65. J gave up 4 bases and V 0 bases, and 6 bases lay outside the gene matches. The CDR3 runs 15 residues. Germline CDR1 is SGDLS and CDR2 is YYNGEE. This clonotype came up many times. The antigen is not known. Amplification targeted TCR beta CDR3 regions from RNA transcripts. A first-round RT-PCR of the TCR CDR3 used the HTBI primer set. TCRdb redid the calling of the multiplex PCR reads with MiXCR, one entry per CDR3 protein. Among over 700,000 distinct CDR3 sequences listed, over 35% were seen once. General study findings and limits: The model identified upcoming ophthalmopathy a median approximately six months ahead of onset.

Source material: blood. This rearrangement joins TRBV9 to TRBJ1-1; TRBD1 matches 7 bases. The sequence derives from a young man with Graves' hyperthyroidism. The CDR3, as DNA: TGTGCCAGCAGCGTAGAGGGCAGGGGGAGCACTGAAGCTTTCTTT. Residues: CASSVEGRGSTEAFF.